The clone carrying this T cell receptor beta chain was seen only once. The V gene's germline CDR1 is KGHSH and CDR2 LQKENI. V was cut by 1 base and J by 2 bases, with 9 bases left in between. The CDR3 is made up of 14 amino acids. RNA was extracted with the RNeasy kit, and a quantity of roughly 0.45 to 1 ug was reverse transcribed using random hexamers. TCRdb analysed the immunoSEQ multiplex PCR reads with MiXCR anew, one entry per CDR3 protein. The profile shows approximately 210,000 distinct CDR3 sequences, 94% of them singletons. This sample is part of a study of CD8 T cells in Susac syndrome. The sequenced material came from CD4+ T cells from PBMCs. This TCR came from a human donor with Susac syndrome. The rearrangement uses TRBV18 and TRBJ2-7; D gene uncertain. CDR3 loop: CASSPLVGAYEQYF. Written as DNA, the CDR3 is TGTGCCAGCTCACCACTAGTGGGTGCCTACGAGCAGTACTTC. The full variable domain, rest sourced from reference TRBV18 and TRBJ2-7, is NAGVMQNPRHLVRRRGQEARLRCSPMKGHSHVYWYRQLPEEGLKFMVYLQKENIIDESGMPKERFSAEFPKEGPSILRIQQVVRGDSAAYFCASSPLVGAYEQYFGPGTRLTVT.